The rows below give T cell receptor beta chains drawn from one sample of a study of control samples from healthy donors and cancer patients. Measured with immunoSEQ multiplex PCR; TCRdb has only the in-frame clones, and not every one. The table records about 170,000 clones, 90% to 95% of them present only once. The sequenced material came from blood. The receptors come from a woman aged 25-40 years in good health. CDR3s leave out the opening cysteine and the closing phenylalanine or tryptophan. Fields, in order: V gene, clone size, J gene, CDR3 length, CDR3 protein. Clone size, where shown, is once, few, many, or a class for clones that have expanded.

>TRBV13|.|TRBJ2-1|13
ASSLGRQGALEQF
>TRBV7-3|.|TRBJ2-2|18
ASSLSLPDRGEPNTGELF
>TRBV3-1/TRBV3-2|once|TRBJ1-2|12
ASSQDFRAYGYT
>TRBV13|.|TRBJ2-2|12
ASSGQGNTGELF
>TRBV6-2/TRBV6-3|.|TRBJ1-6|11
ASSWGNNSPLH
>TRBV28|.|TRBJ1-1|13
ASSLRQGVNTEAF
>TRBV10-3|.|TRBJ2-1|14
AISKTSGGADNEQF
>TRBV6-1|.|TRBJ2-3|13
ASSEVSGGSDTQY
>TRBV4-1|.|TRBJ2-1|9
ASGQAGEQF
>TRBV9|.|TRBJ2-5|14
ASSLGTSALQETQY
>TRBV28|.|TRBJ1-5|11
ASSLQANQPQH
>TRBV28|.|TRBJ1-1|11
ASRYREDTEAF
>TRBV11-3|.|TRBJ1-3|13
ASSLSRGSGNTIY
>TRBV5-1|.|TRBJ1-2|12
ASSAGQPNYGYT
>TRBV4-1|.|TRBJ1-5|14
ASSQEGRNRNQPQH
>TRBV7-9|.|TRBJ1-5|12
ASRRQGSNQPQH
>TRBV4-1|.|TRBJ2-1|13
ASSQEGAEYNEQF
>TRBV30|.|TRBJ2-7|10
AWIGGSYEQY
>TRBV5-4|.|TRBJ2-3|12
ASSRDVGTDTQY
>TRBV2|.|TRBJ2-3|14
ASSVGASGDTDTQY
>TRBV20-1|.|TRBJ2-3|11
SASRRATDTQY
>TRBV6-6|.|TRBJ1-3|9
ASSLGNTIY
>TRBV28|.|TRBJ2-3|11
ASRRQGTDTQY
>TRBV28|.|TRBJ1-2|10
ASSLSGYGYT
>TRBV7-6|few|TRBJ2-2|12
ASSLGTGPGELF
>TRBV5-6|.|TRBJ2-1|13
ASSLGGLTYNEQF
>TRBV25-1|.|TRBJ1-2|9
ASSDRAGYT
>TRBV19|.|TRBJ2-2|13
ASSEGEVNTGELF
>TRBV27|few|TRBJ1-2|11
ASSLQGYGGYT
>TRBV4-2|.|TRBJ1-4|13
ASSQDGDSNEKLF
>TRBV18|.|TRBJ2-1|12
ASSPRGAVNEQF
>TRBV30|.|TRBJ2-4|10
AWSLGQDIQY
>TRBV7-2|.|TRBJ1-5|11
ASSLGQNQPQH
>TRBV3-1/TRBV3-2|.|TRBJ1-4|13
ASSQQGAPNEKLF
>TRBV12-3/TRBV12-4|.|TRBJ1-2|9
ASSLGGGYT
>TRBV19|once|TRBJ2-5|13
ASSIAGTGQETQY
>TRBV25-1|many|TRBJ2-7|12
ASSDGGDSYEQY
>TRBV6-2/TRBV6-3|.|TRBJ1-1|11
ASSSTGQVGTF
>TRBV6-2/TRBV6-3|.|TRBJ2-7|15
ASSYGERLALGHEQY
>TRBV28|.|TRBJ1-2|10
ASSLAGRGYT
>TRBV7-9|few|TRBJ1-5|14
ASSLWVGAGNQPQH
>TRBV7-8|.|TRBJ1-6|15
ASSLGGRGPGNSPLH
>TRBV28|few|TRBJ1-1|13
ASSLGGGENTEAF
>TRBV7-3|.|TRBJ2-2|13
ASSLYAGNTGELF
>TRBV3-1/TRBV3-2|.|TRBJ2-2|15
ASSQVSDRGFTGELF
>TRBV10-3|.|TRBJ1-1|14
AIRGDRGKGNTEAF
>TRBV5-6|.|TRBJ2-1|13
ASSFGLAGRNEQF
>TRBV28|.|TRBJ1-3|11
ASRGQGGNTIY
>TRBV19|.|TRBJ2-2|12
ASSIGANTGELF
>TRBV28|many|TRBJ2-3|14
ASSLFGGLGTDTQY
>TRBV7-6|.|TRBJ1-3|13
ASSLTPGSGNTIY
>TRBV7-6|.|TRBJ2-5|12
ASSISGREETQY
>TRBV15|few|TRBJ1-4|12
ATSREQGNEKLF
>TRBV5-1|once|TRBJ2-5|12
ASSPAGGQETQY
>TRBV4-1|.|TRBJ1-2|14
ASSQGPGQGVYGYT
>TRBV10-2|.|TRBJ1-6|13
ASSPGQTYNSPLH
>TRBV19|.|TRBJ2-6|15
ASSIGSTNSGANVLT
>TRBV7-2|.|TRBJ2-5|12
ASSLGTGVETQY
>TRBV11-2|.|TRBJ1-2|14
ASSKPGQGVNYGYT